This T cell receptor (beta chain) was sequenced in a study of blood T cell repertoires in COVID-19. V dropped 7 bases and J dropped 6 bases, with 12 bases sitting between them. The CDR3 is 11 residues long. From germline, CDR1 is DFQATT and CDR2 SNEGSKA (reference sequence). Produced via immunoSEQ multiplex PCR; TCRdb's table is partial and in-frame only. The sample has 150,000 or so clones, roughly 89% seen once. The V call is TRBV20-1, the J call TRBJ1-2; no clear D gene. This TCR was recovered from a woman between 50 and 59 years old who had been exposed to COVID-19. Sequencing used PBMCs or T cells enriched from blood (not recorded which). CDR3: CSVKRGNGYTF. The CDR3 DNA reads TGCAGTGTCAAGCGGGGAAATGGCTACACCTTC.